The 4 T cell receptor beta chains given below trace back to one sample, sequenced in a study of cytomegalovirus exposure and HLA in healthy donors. The PCR had 60 Vbeta and 13 Jbeta primers. Profiling relied on immunoSEQ multiplex PCR, and the TCRdb table lists in-frame clones only, not all of them. The repertoire holds about 260,000 clones, with approximately 84% as singletons. Sequenced input: PBMCs. The receptors come from a woman between 35 and 50 years old in good health and CMV-seropositive.

V usage is TRBV7-2 and J usage is TRBJ2-7; 10 nucleotides align to TRBD2. This CDR3 is built from 13 residues. CDR1 and CDR2 from the germline V gene are SGHTA and FQGNSA. Trimming removed 3 bases from V and 6 bases from J; junction bases left unmatched: 2. The CDR3: CASSLTSGFEQYF. The DNA for the CDR3 is TGTGCCAGCAGCTTGACTAGCGGGTTCGAGCAGTACTTC. The full variable domain, rest sourced from reference TRBV7-2 and TRBJ2-7, is GAGVSQSPSNKVTEKGKDVELRCDPISGHTALYWYRQSLGQGLEFLIYFQGNSAPDKSGLPSDRFSAERTGGSVSTLTIQRTQQEDSAVYLCASSLTSGFEQYFGPGTRLTVT.

The chain combines TRBV6-1 with TRBJ2-7; maybe TRBD1 (6 bases). The germline V and J ends were trimmed by 0 bases and 2 bases, with 11 bases remaining between them. CDR1 and CDR2 (germline): MNHNS, SASEGT. The CDR3 loop spans 15 amino acids. This chain's CDR3 is CASSEATTGTYEQYF. Written as DNA, the CDR3 is TGTGCCAGCAGTGAAGCCACAACAGGGACCTACGAGCAGTACTTC.

The CDR3 DNA reads TGTGCCAGCAGATCTAAGCGGGAGTTCTTTTTAGACAATGAGCAGTTCTTC. Protein product: CASRSKREFFLDNEQFF. The rearrangement links TRBV5-6 to TRBJ2-1; TRBD2 matches 8 bases. Germline lookup yields CDR1 SGHDT and CDR2 YYEEEE. Trimming took 5 bases from V and 5 from J; bases not matched to a gene: 15. The CDR3 has 17 amino acids.

This CDR3 reads CASSQVRQGLGETQYF. CDR3 DNA sequence: TGTGCCAGCAGCCAAGTTAGACAGGGGCTGGGGGAGACCCAGTACTTC. The rearrangement joins TRBV4-2 to TRBJ2-5; 8 nucleotides align to TRBD1. The CDR3 consists of 16 residues. The J segment lost 5 bases and the V segment lost 1 base, leaving 9 bases of the junction unmatched. Germline CDR1 is LGHNA and CDR2 is YNFKEQ.